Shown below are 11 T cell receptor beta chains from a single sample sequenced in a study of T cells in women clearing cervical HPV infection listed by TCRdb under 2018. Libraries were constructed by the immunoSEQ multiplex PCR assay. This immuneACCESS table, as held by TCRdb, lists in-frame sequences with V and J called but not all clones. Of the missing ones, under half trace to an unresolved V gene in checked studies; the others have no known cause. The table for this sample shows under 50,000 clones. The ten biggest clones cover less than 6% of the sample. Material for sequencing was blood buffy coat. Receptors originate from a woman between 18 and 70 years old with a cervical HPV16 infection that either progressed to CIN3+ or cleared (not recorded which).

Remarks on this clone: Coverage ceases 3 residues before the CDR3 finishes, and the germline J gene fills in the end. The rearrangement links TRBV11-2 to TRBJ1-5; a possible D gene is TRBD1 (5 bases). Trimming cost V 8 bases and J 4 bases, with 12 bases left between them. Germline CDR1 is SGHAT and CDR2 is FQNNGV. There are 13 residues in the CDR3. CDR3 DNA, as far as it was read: TGTGCCAGCGCACTCGGGGGGAATCAGCCC. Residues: CASALGGNQP. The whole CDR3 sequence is CASALGGNQPQHF.

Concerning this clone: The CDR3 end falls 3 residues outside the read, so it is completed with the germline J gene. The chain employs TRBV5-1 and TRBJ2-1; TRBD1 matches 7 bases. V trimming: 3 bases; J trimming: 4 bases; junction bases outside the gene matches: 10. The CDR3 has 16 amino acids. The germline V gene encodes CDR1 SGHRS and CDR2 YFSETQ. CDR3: CASSWGRTGRYNEQFF. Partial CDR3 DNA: TGCGCCAGCAGCTGGGGTAGGACAGGCCGGTACAATGAG.

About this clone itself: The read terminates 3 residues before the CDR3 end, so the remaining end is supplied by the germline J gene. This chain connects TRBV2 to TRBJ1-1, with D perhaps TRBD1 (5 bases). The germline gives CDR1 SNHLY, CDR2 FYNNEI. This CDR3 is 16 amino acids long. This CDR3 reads CASRDQSSGFSRKAFF. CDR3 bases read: TGTGCCAGCAGAGATCAGTCATCAGGGTTCTCTCGTAAA. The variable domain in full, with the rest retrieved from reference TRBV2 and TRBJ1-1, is EPEVTQTPSHQVTQMGQEVILRCVPISNHLYFYWYRQILGQKVEFLVSFYNNEISEKSEIFDDQFSVERPDGSNFTLKIRSTKLEDSAMYFCASRDQSSGFSRKAFFGQGTRLTVV.

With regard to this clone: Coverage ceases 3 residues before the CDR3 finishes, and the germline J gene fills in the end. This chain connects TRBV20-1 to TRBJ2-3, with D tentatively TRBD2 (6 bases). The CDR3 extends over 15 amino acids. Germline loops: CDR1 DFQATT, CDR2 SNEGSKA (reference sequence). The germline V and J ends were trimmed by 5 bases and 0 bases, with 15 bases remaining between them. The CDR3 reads CSASTSGTSTDTQYF. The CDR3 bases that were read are TGCAGTGCTTCAACTTCCGGGACTAGCACAGATACG.

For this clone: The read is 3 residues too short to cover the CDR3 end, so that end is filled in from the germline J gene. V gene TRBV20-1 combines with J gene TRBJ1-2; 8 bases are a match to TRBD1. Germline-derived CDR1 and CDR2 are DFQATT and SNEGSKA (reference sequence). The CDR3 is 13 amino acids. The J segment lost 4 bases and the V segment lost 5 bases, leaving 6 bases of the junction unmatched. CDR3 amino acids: CSAPRQGPYGYTF. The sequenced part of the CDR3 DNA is TGCAGTGCTCCCAGACAGGGGCCCTATGGC.

The DNA read from the CDR3 is TGTGCCAGCACGGGGCTAGCGGTACGCAATGAG. Its protein product is CASTGLAVRNE. The complete CDR3 reads CASTGLAVRNEQFF. The chain employs TRBV19 and TRBJ2-1; 7 bases map to TRBD2. The read terminates 3 residues ahead of where the CDR3 ends, so the germline J gene completes it. V was pared by 9 bases and J by 6 bases, with 11 bases of the junction left unmatched. CDR1 and CDR2 from the germline V gene are LNHDA and SQIVND (reference sequence). The CDR3 has 14 residues. Full variable domain (remainder filled in from reference TRBV19 and TRBJ2-1): DGGITQSPKYLFRKEGQNVTLSCEQNLNHDAMYWYRQDPGQGLRLIYYSQIVNDFQKGDIAEGYSVSREKKESFPLTVTSAQKNPTAFYLCASTGLAVRNEQFFGPGTRLTVL.

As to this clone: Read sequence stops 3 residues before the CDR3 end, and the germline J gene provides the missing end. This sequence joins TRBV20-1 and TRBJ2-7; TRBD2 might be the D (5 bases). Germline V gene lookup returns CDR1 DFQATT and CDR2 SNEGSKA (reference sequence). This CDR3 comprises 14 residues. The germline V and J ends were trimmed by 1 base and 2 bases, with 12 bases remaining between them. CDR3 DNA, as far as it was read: TGCAGTGCTAGAGCCCCGGACGGGGCCTACGAG. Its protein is CSARAPDGAYE. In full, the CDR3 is CSARAPDGAYEQYF.

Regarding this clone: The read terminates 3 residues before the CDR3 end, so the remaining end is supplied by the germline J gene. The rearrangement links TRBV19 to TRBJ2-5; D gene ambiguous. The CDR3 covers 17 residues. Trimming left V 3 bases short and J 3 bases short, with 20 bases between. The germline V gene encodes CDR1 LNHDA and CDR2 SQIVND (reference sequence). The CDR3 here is CASSIRQDAMRKETQYF. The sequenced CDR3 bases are TGTGCCAGTAGTATTCGGCAGGATGCCATGAGGAAAGAGACC. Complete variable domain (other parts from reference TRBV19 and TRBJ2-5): DGGITQSPKYLFRKEGQNVTLSCEQNLNHDAMYWYRQDPGQGLRLIYYSQIVNDFQKGDIAEGYSVSREKKESFPLTVTSAQKNPTAFYLCASSIRQDAMRKETQYFGPGTRLLVL.

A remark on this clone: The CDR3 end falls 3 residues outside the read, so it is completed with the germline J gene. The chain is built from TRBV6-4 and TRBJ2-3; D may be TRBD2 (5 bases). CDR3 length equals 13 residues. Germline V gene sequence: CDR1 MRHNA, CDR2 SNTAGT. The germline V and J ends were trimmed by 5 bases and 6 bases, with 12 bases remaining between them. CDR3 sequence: CASSRISGDTQYF. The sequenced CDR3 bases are TGTGCCAGCAGTAGAATTTCGGGGGATACG.

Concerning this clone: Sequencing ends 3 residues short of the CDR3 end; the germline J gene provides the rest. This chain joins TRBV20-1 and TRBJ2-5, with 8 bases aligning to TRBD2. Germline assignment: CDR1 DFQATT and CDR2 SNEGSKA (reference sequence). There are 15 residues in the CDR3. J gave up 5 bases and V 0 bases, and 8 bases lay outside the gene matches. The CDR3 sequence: CSARDERLAQETQYF. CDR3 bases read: TGCAGTGCTAGAGATGAGAGACTAGCGCAGGAGACC.

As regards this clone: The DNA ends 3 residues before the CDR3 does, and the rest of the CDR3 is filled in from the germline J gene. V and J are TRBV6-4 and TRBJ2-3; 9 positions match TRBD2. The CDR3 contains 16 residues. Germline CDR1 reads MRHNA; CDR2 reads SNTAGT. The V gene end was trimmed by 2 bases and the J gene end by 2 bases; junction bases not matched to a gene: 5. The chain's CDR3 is CASSDQGGGDTDTQYF. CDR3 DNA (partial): TGTGCCAGCAGTGACCAGGGCGGGGGGGACACAGATACG.